This T cell receptor (beta chain) was obtained from a study of low-dose radiotherapy and immunotherapy resistance in tumors. At the level of the study: Per fraction, Cohort 2 was given 1 Gy every two weeks, accumulating a total of 13 Gy over 26 weeks. Dosing of intravenous cyclophosphamide at 200 mg/m2 occurred every two weeks and took place one day prior to radiation and immunotherapy.

The time point here: before trial treatment. TRAV and TRBV primers primed cDNA for both TCRalpha and TCRbeta. Using a constant-region primer together with a V-primer adapter, TCRs were subjected to about 18 PCR cycles of amplification. TCRdb recomputed calls from the reads with MiXCR, one row per CDR3 protein. The sample lists about 71,000 distinct CDR3 sequences, around 30% seen once, with roughly 11% in the top ten. This clonotype was detected only a few times. The CDR3 runs 16 residues. Germline-derived CDR1 and CDR2 are SGHTA and FQGTGA. With V trimmed by 5 bases and J by 4 bases, 7 bases remained unmatched.

The TCR comes from a female donor with ovarian cancer. Source: PBMCs, taken before treatment. V is TRBV7-3 and J is TRBJ2-1; 11 bases line up with TRBD2. CDR3 sequence (DNA): TGTGCCAGCAGCCAGAGTAGCGGGAGGGGGTACAATGAGCAGTTCTTC. This translates into CASSQSSGRGYNEQFF. Full variable domain (remainder filled in from reference TRBV7-3 and TRBJ2-1): GAGVSQTPSNKVTEKGKYVELRCDPISGHTALYWYRQSLGQGPEFLIYFQGTGAADDSGLPNDRFFAVRPEGSVSTLKIQRTERGDSAVYLCASSQSSGRGYNEQFFGPGTRLTVL.